These 9 T cell receptor beta chains share one sample of origin, sequenced in a study of blood T cell repertoires in COVID-19. Some clones are missing from TCRdb's copy, which holds only in-frame ones; the method was immunoSEQ multiplex PCR. The sample records roughly 380,000 clones, about 88% being singletons. The sequenced sample was PBMCs or T cells enriched from blood (not recorded which). These receptors were obtained from a woman aged 25-40 years who had been exposed to COVID-19.

This chain links TRBV7-9 with TRBJ2-1; D gene unclear. Germline V gene sequence: CDR1 SEHNR, CDR2 FQNEAQ (reference sequence). This CDR3 is built from 14 residues. Trimming took off 3 bases at V and 4 bases at J, with 10 bases between the two ends. CDR3 sequence: CASSLSSVYNEQFF. CDR3 nucleotide sequence: TGTGCCAGCAGCTTGTCTTCAGTATACAATGAGCAGTTCTTC.

This chain connects TRBV5-1 to TRBJ1-6; D possibly corresponds to TRBD1 (5 bases). The ends were cut back, 4 bases at V and 5 bases at J, with 10 bases in the middle. The CDR3 is 14 amino acids. CDR1 and CDR2 (germline): SGHRS, YFSETQ. CDR3 bases: TGCGCCAGCAGCATCTGGGGGGATAATTCACCCCTCCACTTT. Encoded protein: CASSIWGDNSPLHF.

J is TRBJ2-5 and V is TRBV5-1, with 9 bases aligning to TRBD2. The V and J ends lost 4 bases and 5 bases, in that order; junction bases with no gene match: 9. This CDR3 contains 15 residues. Germline CDR1 reads SGHRS; CDR2 reads YFSETQ. The CDR3 sequence is CASSASLAGQETQYF. CDR3 bases: TGCGCCAGCAGCGCATCGCTAGCGGGACAGGAGACCCAGTACTTC.

This clone showed up just once. The chain carries TRBV2 and TRBJ1-6; TRBD1 aligns across 10 bases. The J segment lost 7 bases and the V segment lost 5 bases, leaving 2 bases of the junction unmatched. Germline V gene lookup returns CDR1 SNHLY and CDR2 FYNNEI. The CDR3 runs 14 residues. The CDR3 DNA reads as TGTGCCAGCAGTTCGGACAGGGGGAATTCACCCCTCCACTTT. This sequence encodes CASSSDRGNSPLHF. The whole variable domain, filled in from reference TRBV2 and TRBJ1-6, reads EPEVTQTPSHQVTQMGQEVILRCVPISNHLYFYWYRQILGQKVEFLVSFYNNEISEKSEIFDDQFSVERPDGSNFTLKIRSTKLEDSAMYFCASSSDRGNSPLHFGNGTRLTVT.

V is TRBV19 and J is TRBJ1-1; D is perhaps TRBD1 (5 bases). The germline gives CDR1 LNHDA, CDR2 SQIVND (reference sequence). V was clipped by 5 bases and J by 4 bases, with 17 bases between them. The CDR3 has 15 amino acids. The CDR3 region is CASSLGRPRGTEAFF. CDR3 DNA: TGTGCCAGTAGTCTGGGCAGACCAAGGGGCACTGAAGCTTTCTTT.

In DNA, the CDR3 is TGCAGCGTGGGAGATGGCTACACCTTC. It is translated as CSVGDGYTF. The V gene is TRBV29-1, the J gene TRBJ1-2; no clear D. With 6 bases removed from V and 6 bases from J, the gap between germline ends came to 5 bases. The germline V gene encodes CDR1 SQVTM and CDR2 ANQGSEA. This CDR3 region has 9 residues.

The CDR3: CASSLGMETQYF. The CDR3 bases are TGTGCCAGCAGCTTGGGTATGGAGACCCAGTACTTC. This rearrangement joins TRBV5-6 to TRBJ2-5; D is uncertain. Per germline, CDR1 SGHDT and CDR2 YYEEEE. CDR3 size: 12 residues. The ends were cut back, 0 bases at V and 5 bases at J, with 5 bases in the middle.

This chain uses TRBV5-1 with TRBJ1-1, with TRBD1 matching over 8 bases. The V gene's germline CDR1 is SGHRS and CDR2 YFSETQ. With 1 base clipped from V and 11 bases from J, the junction kept 19 bases outside the gene matches. This CDR3 has 17 residues. The CDR3 protein is CASSLPQKDLTTGDAFF. Written as DNA, the CDR3 is TGCGCCAGCAGCTTGCCCCAAAAGGACCTTACGACAGGGGACGCTTTCTTT.

J is TRBJ1-4 and V is TRBV7-7; D is undetermined. CDR3 length: 14 amino acids. V was pared by 3 bases and J by 5 bases, with 10 bases between. Germline CDR1 SSHAT, CDR2 FNYEAQ (reference sequence). For the CDR3, the DNA is TGTGCCAGCAGCTTGAGTAGTTGGAATGAAAAACTGTTTTTT. This translates into CASSLSSWNEKLFF.